This entry describes one T cell receptor beta chain. No cognate antigen has been identified for it. Nothing much larger sits one base from this clone, and base qualities are not available. This sample is part of a study of regulatory T cells in long-lasting Graves disease (dated by TCRdb to the early 2020s). At the level of the whole study: Persistent Graves' disease meant more than 5 years of antithyroid drug treatment with TSH receptor autoantibodies that stayed positive. Persistent Graves' disease patients were compared with newly diagnosed Graves' disease patients by peripheral blood TCR sequencing and RNA sequencing. The study was conducted in China and was registered as a clinical trial. A total of around 35 samples underwent TCR sequencing: about 13 from persistent and approximately 20 from newly diagnosed Graves' disease patients. On average, persistent Graves' disease patients in the clinical cohort had been on antithyroid drugs for approximately ten years.

Here is what the overall study found, with its caveats: Only the TCR beta chain was sequenced and analyzed. Persistent Graves' disease patients showed lower TCR Shannon entropy and fewer highly expanded clones than newly diagnosed patients, suggesting clonal expansion. More public clonotypes were shared among persistent patients (roughly 3,000) than among newly diagnosed patients (966). Persistent disease showed preferential use of TRBV28, TRBJ1-2 and TRBJ2-5, whereas newly diagnosed disease favored TRBV20-1 and TRBJ2-1. The study examined only peripheral blood because the primary lesion, thyroid tissue, could not be accessed. The authors noted that the small sample size was a limitation that may lower accuracy.

The germline V gene (reference sequence) provides CDR1 GTSNPN and CDR2 SVGIG. The CDR3, cysteine through phenylalanine, is 11 amino acids long. The retained sequence is limited to the CDR3, 33 bases, with the frame set at the first base. Trimming removed 0 bases from V and 7 bases from J, leaving 6 bases between the germline ends. The method behind the library was multiplex PCR. For sequencing, an Illumina HiSeq 4000 was employed. TCR beta libraries were built with iRepertoire HTBI primers and Arm-PCR amplification of CDR3 regions. Before sequencing, the PCR products went through gel purification. Per the authors' processing: Across samples, about 64 TRBV and 13 to 15 TRBJ segments were identified and used for gene usage analysis of CDR3 amino acid clonotypes. COPE and FqMerger were used to merge filtered high-quality paired reads into contigs. BLAST was used to align contigs to IMGT TRBV, TRBD and TRBJ reference genes, and CDR3 was defined according to IMGT. Any clonotype with a frequency above 0.1% was classified as a highly expanded clone. Repertoire diversity was measured by Shannon entropy, and V-J evenness by the Gini coefficient. A clonotype was considered public if more than one individual shared it. In-frame beta chains were kept once TCRdb had trimmed the public reads at Q25 with fastp and called clones with MiXCR. For every CDR3 protein sequence, its rows merge into one entry that carries the most common genes and DNA. The V and J calls come from TCRdb's annotation, not from the publication. The sample table contains 700,000 or so distinct CDR3 sequences; only one count was recorded for 25% to 35% of them. Together, the top ten hold roughly 46% of the sample.

Per the publication, the time point label means: persistent/refractory GD, antithyroid drugs over 5 years with positive TRAb. RNA was extracted from PBMCs in TRIzol for both TCR sequencing and RNA sequencing. The diagnosis of Graves' disease was made according to American Thyroid Association guidelines. Recruitment of patients was carried out at an endocrinology department in Xi'an, China. From each patient, nine milliliters of peripheral blood was collected into an EDTA anticoagulant tube. Ficoll Paque Plus density gradient separation was used to isolate PBMCs, and no further T cell sorting was performed. An Agilent 2100 Bioanalyzer and agarose gel were used to check RNA quality, while a NanoDrop 2000 measured RNA concentration.

The source material was peripheral blood mononuclear cells (PBMCs), sampled when the disease was refractory, from a patient treated with antithyroid drugs. This TCR was recovered from a female donor with Graves disease. The chain links TRBV30 with TRBJ1-2, with no confidently assigned D gene. The encoded CDR3 is CAWSVTIGYTF. The bases read TGTGCCTGGAGTGTAACAATTGGCTACACCTTC.